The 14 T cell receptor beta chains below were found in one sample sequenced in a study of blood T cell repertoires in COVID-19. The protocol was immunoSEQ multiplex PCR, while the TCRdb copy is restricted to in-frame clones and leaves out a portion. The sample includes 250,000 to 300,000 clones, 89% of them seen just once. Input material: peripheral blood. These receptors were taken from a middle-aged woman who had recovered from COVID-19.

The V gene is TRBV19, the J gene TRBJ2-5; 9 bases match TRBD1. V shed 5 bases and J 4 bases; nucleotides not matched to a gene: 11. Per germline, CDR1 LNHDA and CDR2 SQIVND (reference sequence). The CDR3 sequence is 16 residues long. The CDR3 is CASSLIPGQGAETQYF. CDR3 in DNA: TGTGCCAGTAGTCTCATACCGGGACAGGGCGCAGAGACCCAGTACTTC.

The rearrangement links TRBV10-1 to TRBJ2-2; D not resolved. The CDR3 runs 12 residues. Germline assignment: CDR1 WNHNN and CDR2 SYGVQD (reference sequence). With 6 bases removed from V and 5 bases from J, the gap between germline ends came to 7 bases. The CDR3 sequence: CASRAETGELFF. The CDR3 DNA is TGCGCCAGCAGGGCGGAGACCGGGGAGCTGTTTTTT.

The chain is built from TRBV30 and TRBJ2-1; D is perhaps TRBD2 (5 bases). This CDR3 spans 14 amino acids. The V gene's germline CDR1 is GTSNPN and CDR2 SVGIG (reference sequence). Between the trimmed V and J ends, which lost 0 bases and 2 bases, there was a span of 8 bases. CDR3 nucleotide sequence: TGTGCCTGGAGTGTACAAGCGGCCTACAATGAGCAGTTCTTC. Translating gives CAWSVQAAYNEQFF.

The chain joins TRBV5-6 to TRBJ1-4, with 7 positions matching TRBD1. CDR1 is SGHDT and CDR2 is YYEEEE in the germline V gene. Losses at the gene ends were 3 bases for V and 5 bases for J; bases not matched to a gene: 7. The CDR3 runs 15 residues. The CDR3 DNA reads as TGTGCCAGCAGCTCTCCGGGACAGTTCAATGAAAAACTGTTTTTT. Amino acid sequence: CASSSPGQFNEKLFF.

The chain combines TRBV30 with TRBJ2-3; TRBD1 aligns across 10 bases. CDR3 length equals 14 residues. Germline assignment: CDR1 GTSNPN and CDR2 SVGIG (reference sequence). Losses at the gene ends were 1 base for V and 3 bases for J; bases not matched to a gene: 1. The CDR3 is CAWSGTGGTDTQYF. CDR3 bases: TGTGCCTGGAGTGGGACAGGGGGAACAGATACGCAGTATTTT.

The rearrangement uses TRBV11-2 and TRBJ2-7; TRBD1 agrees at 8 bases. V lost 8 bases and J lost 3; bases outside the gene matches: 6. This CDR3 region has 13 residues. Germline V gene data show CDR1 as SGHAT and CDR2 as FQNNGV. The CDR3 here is CASSPGQGYEQYV. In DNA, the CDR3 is TGTGCCAGCTCCCCCGGACAGGGCTACGAGCAGTACGTC.

CDR3 sequence (DNA): TGTGCCAGTAGGACCGGGGGGGATTTTCAGCCCCAGCATTTT. Its translation: CASRTGGDFQPQHF. The genes are TRBV19 and TRBJ1-5; a weak D match, TRBD1 (5 bases). V was pared by 6 bases and J by 6 bases, with 15 bases between. The length of the CDR3 is 14 residues. Germline V lookup: CDR1 LNHDA, CDR2 SQIVND (reference sequence).

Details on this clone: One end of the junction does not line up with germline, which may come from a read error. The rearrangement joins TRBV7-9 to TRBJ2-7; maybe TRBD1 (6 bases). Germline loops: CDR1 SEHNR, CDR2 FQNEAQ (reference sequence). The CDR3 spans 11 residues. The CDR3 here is CASSLETGWRF. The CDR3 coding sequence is TGTGCCAGCAGCTTAGAAACAGGGTGGAGGTTC.

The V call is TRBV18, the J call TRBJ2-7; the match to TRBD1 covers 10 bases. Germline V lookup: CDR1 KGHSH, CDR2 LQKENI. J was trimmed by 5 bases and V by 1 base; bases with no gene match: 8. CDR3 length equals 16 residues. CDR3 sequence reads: CASSPLPGQGSHEQYV. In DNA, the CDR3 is TGTGCCAGCTCACCACTCCCGGGACAGGGGTCCCACGAGCAGTACGTC.

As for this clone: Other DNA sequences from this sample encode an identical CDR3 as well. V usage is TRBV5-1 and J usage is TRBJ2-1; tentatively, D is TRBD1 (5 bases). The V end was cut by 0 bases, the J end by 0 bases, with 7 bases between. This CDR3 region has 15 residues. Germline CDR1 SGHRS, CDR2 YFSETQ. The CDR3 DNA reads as TGCGCCAGCAGCTTGGGTCAGGGCTCCTACAATGAGCAGTTCTTC. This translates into CASSLGQGSYNEQFF.

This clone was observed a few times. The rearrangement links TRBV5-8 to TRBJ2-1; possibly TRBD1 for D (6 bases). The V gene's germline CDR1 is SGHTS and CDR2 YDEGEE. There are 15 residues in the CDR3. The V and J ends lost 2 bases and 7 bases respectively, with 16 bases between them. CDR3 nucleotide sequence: TGTGCCAGCAGCTTTGTTCTCAGACAGGCTAATGAGCAGTTCTTC. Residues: CASSFVLRQANEQFF.

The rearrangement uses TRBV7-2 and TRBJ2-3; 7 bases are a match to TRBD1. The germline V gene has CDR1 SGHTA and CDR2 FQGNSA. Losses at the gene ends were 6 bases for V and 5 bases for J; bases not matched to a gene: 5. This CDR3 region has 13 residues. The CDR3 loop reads CASSQQGIDTQYF. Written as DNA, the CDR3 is TGTGCCAGCAGTCAACAGGGGATAGATACGCAGTATTTT. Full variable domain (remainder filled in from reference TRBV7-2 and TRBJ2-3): GAGVSQSPSNKVTEKGKDVELRCDPISGHTALYWYRQSLGQGLEFLIYFQGNSAPDKSGLPSDRFSAERTGGSVSTLTIQRTQQEDSAVYLCASSQQGIDTQYFGPGTRLTVL.

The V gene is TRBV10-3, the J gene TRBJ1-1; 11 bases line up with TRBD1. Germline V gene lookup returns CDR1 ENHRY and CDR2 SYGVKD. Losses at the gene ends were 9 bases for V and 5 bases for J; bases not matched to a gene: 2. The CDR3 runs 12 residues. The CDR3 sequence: CAMGQGDTEAFF. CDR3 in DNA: TGTGCCATGGGACAGGGGGATACTGAAGCTTTCTTT.

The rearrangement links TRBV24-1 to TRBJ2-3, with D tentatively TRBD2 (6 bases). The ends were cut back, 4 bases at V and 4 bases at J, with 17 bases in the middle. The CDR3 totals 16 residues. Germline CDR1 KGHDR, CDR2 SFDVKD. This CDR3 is CATSDPLGGWADTQYF. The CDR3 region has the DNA TGTGCCACCAGTGACCCGCTCGGGGGTTGGGCAGATACGCAGTATTTT.